A single sample is the source of the 6 T cell receptor beta chains below, sequenced in a study of blood T cell repertoires in COVID-19. Only in-frame clones appear in the TCRdb table, and some are missing; sequencing was by immunoSEQ multiplex PCR. Found here are roughly 140,000 clones, more than 70% of them singletons; the top ten hold 10% to 15%. The sequenced material came from peripheral blood. All receptors derive from a man in his sixties with active or convalescent COVID-19.

This chain joins TRBV7-9 and TRBJ2-4, with D possibly TRBD1 on 6 matching bases. The CDR3 is 16 amino acids. V dropped 0 bases and J dropped 1 base, with 10 bases sitting between them. Germline CDR1 reads SEHNR; CDR2 reads FQNEAQ (reference sequence). The CDR3 DNA reads TGTGCCAGCAGCTTAGCGTCAGGGGAGGCCAAAAACATTCAGTACTTC. Protein sequence: CASSLASGEAKNIQYF.

CDR3 residues: CASNTGGIEETQYF. Written as DNA, the CDR3 is TGTGCCAGCAACACCGGGGGGATCGAAGAGACCCAGTACTTC. The chain carries TRBV6-5 and TRBJ2-5; TRBD2 agrees at 7 bases. The CDR3 has 14 amino acids. CDR1 is MNHEY, CDR2 SVGAGI, per germline. The J segment lost 3 bases and the V segment lost 7 bases, leaving 8 bases of the junction unmatched.

The chain employs TRBV3-1 (or the pseudogene TRBV3-2) and TRBJ2-7, with 7 bases lining up with TRBD2. Per the germline V gene, CDR1 is LGHDT and CDR2 is YNNKEL (reference sequence). V lost 9 bases to trimming and J lost 3 bases; unmatched junction nucleotides: 5. This CDR3 spans 12 amino acids. The CDR3 loop reads CASRGDFYEQYF. CDR3 DNA sequence: TGTGCCAGTCGGGGGGACTTCTACGAGCAGTACTTC.

This chain connects TRBV11-3 to TRBJ1-2, with D possibly matching TRBD1 (5 bases). This CDR3 is built from 15 residues. The germline gives CDR1 SGHNT, CDR2 YENEEA. V was cut by 0 bases and J by 1 base, with 9 bases left in between. Here the CDR3 reads CASSLDWGDNYGYTF. In DNA form, the CDR3 reads TGTGCCAGCAGCTTAGATTGGGGGGATAACTATGGCTACACCTTC. Looking up the rest from reference TRBV11-3 and TRBJ1-2 gives the full variable domain: EAGVVQSPRYKIIEKKQPVAFWCNPISGHNTLYWYLQNLGQGPELLIRYENEEAVDDSQLPKDRFSAERLKGVDSTLKIQPAELGDSAVYLCASSLDWGDNYGYTFGSGTRLTVV.

This rearrangement joins TRBV20-1 to TRBJ2-7; no firm D call. The CDR3 has 14 amino acids. V was cut by 3 bases and J by 6 bases, with 18 bases left in between. In germline, CDR1 is DFQATT, CDR2 SNEGSKA (reference sequence). For the CDR3, the DNA is TGCAGTGCTAGTGGCGGCAGTTTGGTTAGCGAGCAGTACTTC. It specifies CSASGGSLVSEQYF.

In this sample, this clone turned up a few times. The rearrangement uses TRBV6-2 or TRBV6-3 and TRBJ2-3, with D perhaps matching TRBD1 (5 bases). Per germline, CDR1 MNHEY and CDR2 SVGEGT. CDR3 length: 14 amino acids. V was shortened by 6 bases and J by 4 bases, with 14 bases between the two germline ends. The DNA for the CDR3 is TGTGCCAGCAGCACTCACAGGTTCCCAGATACGCAGTATTTT. It translates to CASSTHRFPDTQYF.